Described below is a single T cell receptor (beta chain) sequence and its context. Its target is unknown. This sample is drawn from a study of beta chain features in type 1 diabetes. Study findings and constraints: Insertions were fewer and deletions more numerous at VDJ junctions in type 1 diabetes patients.

The CDR3 covers 16 residues. V lost 0 bases and J 0 bases, leaving 11 bases between the germline ends. Germline CDR1 reads SGHTA; CDR2 reads FQGNSA. Expressed TCRB transcripts got sequenced, as all isolated RNA was reverse transcribed. Clones were read by immunoSEQ multiplex PCR, and TCRdb kept only the in-frame ones, dropping some. The sample has 900,000 or so clones, roughly 15% seen once. Input material: naive CD4+ T cells from blood. This sequence joins TRBV7-2 and TRBJ2-5; D perhaps matches TRBD2 (5 bases). The sequence derives from a woman aged 18-29 years in good health. Here the CDR3 DNA reads TGTGCCAGCAGCTTAGCGTCCCGCGGGTACCAAGAGACCCAGTACTTC. It codes for CASSLASRGYQETQYF.